The 11 T cell receptor beta chains listed next were all sequenced from one sample in a study of CD8 T cells in ankylosing spondylitis. Each CDR3 protein gets one entry after TCRdb re-called the 5' RACE reads with MiXCR. The repertoire consists of approximately 240,000 distinct CDR3 sequences, with roughly a tenth occurring once and the leading ten covering about 2.8%. Sequencing was performed on blood, either unsorted or a sorted T cell fraction (not recorded which). The receptors come from a male donor with ankylosing spondylitis or in good health (not recorded which).

This clonotype showed up many times. This chain joins TRBV20-1 and TRBJ2-1, with 10 positions matching TRBD2. Germline-derived CDR1 and CDR2 are DFQATT and SNEGSKA (reference sequence). V was clipped by 0 bases and J by 0 bases; unmatched bases: 14. This CDR3 is 20 amino acids long. CDR3 nucleotides: TGCAGTGCTAGAGAGAAGGGGGGTAGCGGGAGGCCTAGCTCCTACAATGAGCAGTTCTTC. It is translated as CSAREKGGSGRPSSYNEQFF.

This clonotype was counted ten times or more. The chain links TRBV20-1 to TRBJ1-1; D possibly corresponds to TRBD1 (5 bases). Germline V gene sequence: CDR1 DFQATT, CDR2 SNEGSKA (reference sequence). Trimming took 5 bases from V and 3 from J, leaving 16 bases between them. The CDR3 is 14 residues long. The CDR3 here is CSARRGSVDTEAFF. The CDR3 coding sequence is TGCAGTGCTCGGCGGGGGTCGGTCGACACTGAAGCTTTCTTT.

In its sample, this clonotype was seen many times. The genes are TRBV4-1 and TRBJ2-2; 13 nucleotides align to TRBD2. The CDR3 is 19 amino acids. Unmatched junction bases numbered 8, after V lost 3 bases and J lost 1 base. In germline, CDR1 is MGHRA, CDR2 YSYEKL. The CDR3 nucleotides are TGCGCCAGCAGCCACCGACTAGCGGGAGGACTACAGAACACCGGGGAGCTGTTTTTT. Amino acid sequence: CASSHRLAGGLQNTGELFF.

The chain employs TRBV29-1 and TRBJ2-1, with TRBD1 matching over 9 bases. Germline V gives CDR1 SQVTM, CDR2 ANQGSEA. The CDR3 sequence is 13 residues long. Losses at the gene ends were 6 bases for V and 7 bases for J; bases not matched to a gene: 7. The CDR3 nucleotides are TGCAGCGTCTTAGGGACAGGGCATAATGAGCAGTTCTTC. Protein: CSVLGTGHNEQFF.

The rearrangement uses TRBV7-9 and TRBJ2-1; a weak D match, TRBD2 (5 bases). Germline V lookup: CDR1 SEHNR, CDR2 FQNEAQ (reference sequence). Trimming stripped 5 bases from V and 9 bases from J, with 20 bases between. The CDR3 is 15 amino acids. The DNA of the CDR3 is TGTGCCAGCAGCCCCCCCCAAGCGGAAGCCCTTGAGCAGTTCTTC. Translating gives CASSPPQAEALEQFF.

This clonotype occurred many times. The rearrangement joins TRBV12-3 or TRBV12-4 to TRBJ1-5, with D hard to call. The CDR3 spans 14 residues. Trimming removed 1 base at V and 7 bases at J, with 11 bases between. In nucleotides, the CDR3 is TGTGCCAGCAGTTTAGATCTCCCCCGGCAGCCCCAGCATTTT. Translating it yields CASSLDLPRQPQHF.

This clonotype was observed a handful of times. As DNA, the CDR3 is TGCGCCAGCAGCGGCGATTTACGACCTGGGGCCAACGTCCTGACTTTC. Amino acid sequence: CASSGDLRPGANVLTF. The V call is TRBV5-1, the J call TRBJ2-6; D is undetermined. In germline, CDR1 is SGHRS, CDR2 YFSETQ. V dropped 4 bases and J dropped 2 bases, with 13 bases sitting between them. The CDR3 totals 16 residues.

This clonotype was observed at least ten times. This chain joins TRBV25-1 and TRBJ2-7; 9 bases align to TRBD1. Germline CDR1 and CDR2: MGHDK and SYGVNS. This CDR3 has 15 amino acids. The trim removed 1 base at V and 5 bases at J, leaving 6 bases unmatched. For the CDR3, the DNA is TGTGCCAGCAGTGAATCAGGGACAGGGAGGCACGAGCAGTACTTC. This sequence encodes CASSESGTGRHEQYF.

This clonotype came up once. J is TRBJ2-1 and V is TRBV7-9; TRBD2 matches 12 bases. CDR1 is SEHNR and CDR2 is FQNEAQ in the germline V gene (reference sequence). The V and J ends lost 5 bases and 4 bases, in that order; junction bases with no gene match: 9. The CDR3 has 17 amino acids. CDR3 sequence reads: CASSPRTSGMTYNEQFF. For the CDR3, the DNA is TGTGCCAGCAGCCCTCGGACTAGCGGGATGACGTACAATGAGCAGTTCTTC.

This clonotype showed up many times. J is TRBJ2-7 and V is TRBV4-1; D is unclear. CDR3 length: 15 amino acids. V was pared by 0 bases and J by 2 bases, with 11 bases between. CDR1 is MGHRA and CDR2 is YSYEKL in the germline V gene. The CDR3 nucleotides are TGCGCCAGCAGCCAAGAAGACTTTCTTACCTACGAGCAGTACTTC. Translating it yields CASSQEDFLTYEQYF.

This clonotype was recorded at least ten times. The genes are TRBV12-3 or TRBV12-4 and TRBJ1-2; D possibly corresponds to TRBD1 (5 bases). The V and J ends lost 2 bases and 3 bases respectively, with 13 bases between them. The length of the CDR3 is 15 residues. The CDR3 region has the DNA TGTGCCAGCAGTTTACAGGGTTACCTCCACTATGGCTACACCTTC. This codes for CASSLQGYLHYGYTF.